The rows below give T cell receptor beta chains drawn from one sample of a study of cytomegalovirus exposure and HLA in healthy donors. Using immunoSEQ multiplex PCR, the repertoire was profiled, and TCRdb retains in-frame clones only, with some absent. The table lists some 78,000 clones, more than 75% of them singletons, with approximately 23% in the top ten. The sample comprised PBMCs. All receptors come from a woman aged 50 to 60 in good health and CMV-seropositive. CDR3s include the opening cysteine and the closing phenylalanine or tryptophan. A D gene is named only where the DNA matches it firmly. Rows may omit the clone size; those that give it use once, few, many or a size class.

clone_size: few
v_call: TRBV7-3
cdr3_length: 13
d_call: NA
j_call: TRBJ1-1
cdr3_nt: TGTGCCAGCAGCGTCCAGGGAAACACTGAAGCTTTCTTT
cdr3_aa: CASSVQGNTEAFF

clone_size: NA
v_call: TRBV2
cdr3_length: 14
d_call: NA
j_call: TRBJ1-5
cdr3_nt: TGTGCCAGCAACCCGGACTTCAACAATCAGCCCCAGCATTTT
cdr3_aa: CASNPDFNNQPQHF

clone_size: few
v_call: TRBV30
cdr3_length: 14
d_call: TRBD1
j_call: TRBJ1-2
cdr3_nt: TGTGCCTGGAGCCTCGGACAGGCTTTCTATGGCTACACCTTC
cdr3_aa: CAWSLGQAFYGYTF

clone_size: NA
v_call: TRBV9
cdr3_length: 16
d_call: TRBD1
j_call: TRBJ2-1
cdr3_nt: TGTGCCAGCAGCGTCACGCCGGGACAGGGGGGGAATGAGCAGTTCTTC
cdr3_aa: CASSVTPGQGGNEQFF

clone_size: NA
v_call: TRBV27
cdr3_length: 12
d_call: NA
j_call: TRBJ1-6
cdr3_nt: TGTGCCAGCAGTCCACGAGGATCACCCCTCCACTTT
cdr3_aa: CASSPRGSPLHF

clone_size: NA
v_call: TRBV10-3
cdr3_length: 13
d_call: TRBD1
j_call: TRBJ1-5
cdr3_nt: TGTGCCACCGGGGACAGGGAGGTGAAGCCCCAGCATTTT
cdr3_aa: CATGDREVKPQHF

clone_size: NA
v_call: TRBV6-4
cdr3_length: 13
d_call: NA
j_call: TRBJ1-2
cdr3_nt: TGTGCCAGCAGAGATGACAGTAGATTTGGCTACACCTTC
cdr3_aa: CASRDDSRFGYTF

clone_size: once
v_call: TRBV7-9
cdr3_length: 15
d_call: NA
j_call: TRBJ1-3
cdr3_nt: TGTGCCAGCAGCAAGCTGAACGGGGTTGGAAACACCATATATTTT
cdr3_aa: CASSKLNGVGNTIYF

clone_size: NA
v_call: TRBV30
cdr3_length: 13
d_call: NA
j_call: TRBJ1-5
cdr3_nt: TGTGCCTGGAGTGTCCGGGGCAATCAGCCCCAGCATTTT
cdr3_aa: CAWSVRGNQPQHF

clone_size: NA
v_call: TRBV10-3
cdr3_length: 15
d_call: TRBD1
j_call: TRBJ2-7
cdr3_nt: TGTGCCATCGGAGGACCGGGACAGGGGATTGGCGAGCAGTACTTC
cdr3_aa: CAIGGPGQGIGEQYF

clone_size: NA
v_call: TRBV13
cdr3_length: 13
d_call: TRBD2
j_call: TRBJ2-5
cdr3_nt: TGTGCCAGCAGCTTTGGGACTAGCGTCTCCCAGTACTTC
cdr3_aa: CASSFGTSVSQYF

clone_size: NA
v_call: TRBV6-1
cdr3_length: 14
d_call: TRBD1
j_call: TRBJ1-1
cdr3_nt: TGTGCCAGCAGCTCCACAGGGGTGAACACTGAAGCTTTCTTT
cdr3_aa: CASSSTGVNTEAFF

clone_size: NA
v_call: TRBV2
cdr3_length: 15
d_call: NA
j_call: TRBJ2-3
cdr3_nt: TGTGCCAGCAGTGATTGGGCGGGGAGCACAGATACGCAGTATTTT
cdr3_aa: CASSDWAGSTDTQYF

clone_size: NA
v_call: TRBV7-2
cdr3_length: 12
d_call: NA
j_call: TRBJ2-1
cdr3_nt: TGTGCCAGCAGCTTAGGGCTTTATGAGCAGTTCTTC
cdr3_aa: CASSLGLYEQFF